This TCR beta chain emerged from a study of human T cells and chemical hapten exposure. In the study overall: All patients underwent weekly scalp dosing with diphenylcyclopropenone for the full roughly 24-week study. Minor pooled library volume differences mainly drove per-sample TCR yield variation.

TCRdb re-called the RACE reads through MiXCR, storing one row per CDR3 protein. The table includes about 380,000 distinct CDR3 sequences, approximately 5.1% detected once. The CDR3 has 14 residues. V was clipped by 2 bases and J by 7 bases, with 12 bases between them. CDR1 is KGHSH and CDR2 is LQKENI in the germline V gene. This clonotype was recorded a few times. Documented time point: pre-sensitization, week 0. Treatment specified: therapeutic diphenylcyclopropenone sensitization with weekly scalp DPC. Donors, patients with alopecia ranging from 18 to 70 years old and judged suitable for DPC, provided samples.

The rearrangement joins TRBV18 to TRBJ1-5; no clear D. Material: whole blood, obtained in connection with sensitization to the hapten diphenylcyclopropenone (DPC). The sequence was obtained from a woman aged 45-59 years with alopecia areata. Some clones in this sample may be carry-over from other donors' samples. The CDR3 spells CASSPSSKGQPQHF. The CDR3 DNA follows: TGTGCCAGCTCACCATCCAGCAAAGGACAGCCCCAGCATTTT. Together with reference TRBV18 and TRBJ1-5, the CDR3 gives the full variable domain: NAGVMQNPRHLVRRRGQEARLRCSPMKGHSHVYWYRQLPEEGLKFMVYLQKENIIDESGMPKERFSAEFPKEGPSILRIQQVVRGDSAAYFCASSPSSKGQPQHFGDGTRLSIL.